This TCR beta chain was found in a study of T cells in Graves' hyperthyroidism and ophthalmopathy. What was amplified from RNA transcripts were TCR beta CDR3 regions. A first-round RT-PCR of the TCR CDR3 used the HTBI primer set. TCRdb re-called the multiplex PCR reads through MiXCR, storing one row per CDR3 protein. The table shows around 800,000 distinct CDR3 sequences, with 38% occurring only once. Trimming cost V 6 bases and J 6 bases; bases outside gene matches: 3. The CDR3 sequence is 12 residues long. CDR1 and CDR2 (germline): ENHRY, SYGVKD. The sample comprised blood. The sequence derives from a man younger than 35 with Graves' hyperthyroidism. The gene calls are TRBV10-3 and TRBJ1-2; TRBD1 agrees at 8 bases. CDR3: CAISLRGHGYTF. In DNA, the CDR3 is TGTGCCATCAGCCTCAGGGGGCATGGCTACACCTTC.